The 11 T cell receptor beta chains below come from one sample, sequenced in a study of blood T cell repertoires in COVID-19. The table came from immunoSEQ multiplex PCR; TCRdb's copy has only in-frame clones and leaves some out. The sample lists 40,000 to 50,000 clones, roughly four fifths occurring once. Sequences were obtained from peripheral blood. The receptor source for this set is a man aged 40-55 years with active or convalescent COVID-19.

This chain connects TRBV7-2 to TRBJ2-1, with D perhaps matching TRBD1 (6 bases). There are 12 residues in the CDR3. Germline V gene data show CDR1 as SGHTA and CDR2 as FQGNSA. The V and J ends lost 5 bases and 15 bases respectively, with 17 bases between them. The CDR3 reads CASSPRTERLFF. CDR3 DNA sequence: TGTGCCAGCAGCCCTAGGACAGAAAGGTTGTTCTTC.

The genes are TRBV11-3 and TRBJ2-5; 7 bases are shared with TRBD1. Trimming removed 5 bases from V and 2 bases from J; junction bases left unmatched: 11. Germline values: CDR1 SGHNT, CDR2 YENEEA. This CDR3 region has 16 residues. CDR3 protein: CASSPRLGGAQETQYF. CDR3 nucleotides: TGTGCCAGCAGCCCAAGGCTAGGGGGCGCTCAAGAGACCCAGTACTTC.

The CDR3 DNA is TGTGCCAGCAGCTTAATCTTTGGGGGGGCCCCCAATGAGCAGTTCTTC. The encoded protein is CASSLIFGGAPNEQFF. This rearrangement joins TRBV11-3 to TRBJ2-1; weak D call: TRBD2 (7 bases). The germline gives CDR1 SGHNT, CDR2 YENEEA. CDR3 length: 16 amino acids. Trimming pared 2 bases from V and 6 bases from J, leaving 17 bases between.

The CDR3 spells CASSLLTGGYEQFF. The CDR3 coding sequence is TGTGCCAGCAGCTTATTAACAGGGGGCTATGAGCAGTTCTTC. This chain uses TRBV5-6 with TRBJ2-1; 9 bases are a match to TRBD1. Germline trimming cut 2 bases from V and 8 bases from J; bases unmatched to any gene: 5. In germline, CDR1 is SGHDT, CDR2 YYEEEE. CDR3 length: 14 amino acids.

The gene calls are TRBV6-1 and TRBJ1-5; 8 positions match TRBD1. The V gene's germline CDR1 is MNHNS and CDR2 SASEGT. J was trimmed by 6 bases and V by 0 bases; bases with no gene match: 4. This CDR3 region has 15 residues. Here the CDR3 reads CASSEATGEGQPQHF. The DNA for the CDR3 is TGTGCCAGCAGTGAAGCGACAGGGGAGGGTCAGCCCCAGCATTTT.

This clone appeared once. CDR3 in DNA: TGTGCCAGCAGTTTAGTTGGGACACGGGGTGAAGCTTTCTTT. This encodes CASSLVGTRGEAFF. V gene TRBV28 combines with J gene TRBJ1-1; a weak D match, TRBD1 (6 bases). Germline CDR1 reads MDHEN; CDR2 reads SYDVKM. V lost 2 bases to trimming and J lost 7 bases, with 14 bases between them. This CDR3 has 14 amino acids.

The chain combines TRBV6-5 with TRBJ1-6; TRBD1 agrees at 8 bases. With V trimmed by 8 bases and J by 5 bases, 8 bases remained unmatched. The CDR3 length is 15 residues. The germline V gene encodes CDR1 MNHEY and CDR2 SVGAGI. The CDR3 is CASAYRQGNNSPLHF. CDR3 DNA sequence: TGTGCCAGCGCCTACAGACAGGGGAATAATTCACCCCTCCACTTT.

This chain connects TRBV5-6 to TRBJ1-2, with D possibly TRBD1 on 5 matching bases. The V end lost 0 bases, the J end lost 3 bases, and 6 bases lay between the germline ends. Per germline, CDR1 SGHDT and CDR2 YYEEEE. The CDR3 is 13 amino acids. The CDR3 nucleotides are TGTGCCAGCAGCTTGGGACAGTACTATGGCTACACCTTC. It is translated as CASSLGQYYGYTF.

In nucleotides, the CDR3 is TGTGCCAGCGACAATGGCGCAGGGGTCGAGCAGTACTTC. It specifies CASDNGAGVEQYF. This chain links TRBV6-6 with TRBJ2-7, with D maybe TRBD1 (6 bases). Germline-derived CDR1 and CDR2 are MNHNY and SVGAGI (reference sequence). The CDR3 is 13 residues long. Trimming removed 8 bases from V and 6 bases from J, with 17 bases in between.

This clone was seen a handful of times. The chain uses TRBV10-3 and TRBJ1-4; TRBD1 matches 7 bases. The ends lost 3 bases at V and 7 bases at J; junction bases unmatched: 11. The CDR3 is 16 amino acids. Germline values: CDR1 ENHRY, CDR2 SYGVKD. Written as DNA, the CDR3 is TGTGCCATCAGTGACCTATTAGGGGGCGCGGGTGAAAAACTGTTTTTT. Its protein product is CAISDLLGGAGEKLFF.

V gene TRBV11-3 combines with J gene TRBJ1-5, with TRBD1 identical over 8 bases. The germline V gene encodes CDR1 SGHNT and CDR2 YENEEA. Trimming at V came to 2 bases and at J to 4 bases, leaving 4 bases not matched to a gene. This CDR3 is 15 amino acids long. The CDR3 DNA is TGTGCCAGCAGCTTACGGGGACAGGAGAATCAGCCCCAGCATTTT. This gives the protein CASSLRGQENQPQHF. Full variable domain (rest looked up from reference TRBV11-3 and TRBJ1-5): EAGVVQSPRYKIIEKKQPVAFWCNPISGHNTLYWYLQNLGQGPELLIRYENEEAVDDSQLPKDRFSAERLKGVDSTLKIQPAELGDSAVYLCASSLRGQENQPQHFGDGTRLSIL.